The rows below give T cell receptor beta chains drawn from one sample of a study of memory CD4+ T cells and cytomegalovirus serostatus. The data were produced by immunoSEQ multiplex PCR, yet TCRdb's version contains in-frame clones alone and is incomplete. The sample gives tens of thousands of clones, 76% of which show up once; approximately 6.5% is in the top ten. Sequences were obtained from memory CD4+ T cells from blood. The source of these receptors is an adult in good health and CMV-seronegative. Each CDR3 is given with its conserved first and last residue. D genes are given only for firm matches. Part of the rows lack a size; the others show once, few, many or a class for expanded clones.

abundance,d_gene,v_gene,j_gene,CDR3nt,CDR3aa
-,TRBD1,TRBV5-1,TRBJ1-4,TGCGCCAGCAGCTTATCAGGGGGAGTTAATGAAAAACTGTTTTTT,CASSLSGGVNEKLFF
once,-,TRBV10-3,TRBJ1-2,TGTGCCATCAGCCTTCAGGGAATCTATGGCTACACCTTC,CAISLQGIYGYTF
-,TRBD2,TRBV2,TRBJ2-7,TGTGCCAGCAGGTATACTAGCGGGACCTTGTGCTTC,CASRYTSGTLCF
-,-,TRBV11-3,TRBJ2-2,TGTGCCAGCAGCTCCGGAGTGAGTGACACCGGGGAGCTGTTTTTT,CASSSGVSDTGELFF
few,TRBD1,TRBV11-2,TRBJ2-5,TGTGCCAGCAGGTTGCACGATGACGGGACAGGGTTAGTTCCGGAGACCCAGTACTTC,CASRLHDDGTGLVPETQYF
-,-,TRBV9,TRBJ2-3,TGTGCCAGCAGCCCTGACACAGATACGCAGTATTTT,CASSPDTDTQYF
-,-,TRBV5-1,TRBJ2-1,TGCGCCAGCAGCGCCTGGCAAAATGAGCAGTTCTTC,CASSAWQNEQFF
-,TRBD1,TRBV6-5,TRBJ1-5,TGTGCCAGCAGTAAACAGGGGCGCGATCAGCCCCAGCATTTT,CASSKQGRDQPQHF
-,-,TRBV4-3,TRBJ2-7,TGCGCCAGCAGCCAAGGGCTACAGGGAAGGTACGAGCAGTACTTC,CASSQGLQGRYEQYF
-,-,TRBV27,TRBJ2-7,TGTGCCAGCAGTTTACCCCTGGGCATTGTTAAGGACGAGCAGTACTTC,CASSLPLGIVKDEQYF
-,TRBD2,TRBV7-9,TRBJ2-7,TGTGCCAGCAGCGCCGGACTAGCGGGTGAGCAGTACTTC,CASSAGLAGEQYF
-,-,TRBV2,TRBJ1-1,TGTGCCAGCAGGGATGGGTACACTGAAGCTTTCTTT,CASRDGYTEAFF
-,-,TRBV29-1,TRBJ2-3,TGCAGCGTTGTGGGAGACGCAGATACGCAGTATTTT,CSVVGDADTQYF
-,-,TRBV4-2,TRBJ2-4,TGTGCCAGCAGCCAAGAGGGGACATCCCAAAACATTCAGTACTTC,CASSQEGTSQNIQYF
-,-,TRBV2,TRBJ2-5,TGTGCCAGCAGAGGGAGGCAAGAGACCCAGTACTTC,CASRGRQETQYF
-,-,TRBV7-9,TRBJ1-2,TGTGCCAGCAGCTTGCAAGGCTACACCTTC,CASSLQGYTF
-,-,TRBV2,TRBJ2-1,TGTGCCAGCAATTTCTACAATGAGCAGTTCTTC,CASNFYNEQFF
-,-,TRBV28,TRBJ1-1,TGTGCCAGCAGTCGCCGGGGTGGGCCAAACACTGAAGCTTTCTTT,CASSRRGGPNTEAFF
-,TRBD1,TRBV25-1,TRBJ1-3,TGTGCCAGCAGTGCCGGGACAGGGTCCCTGGGTGGAAACACCATATATTTT,CASSAGTGSLGGNTIYF
-,TRBD1,TRBV19,TRBJ2-7,TGTGCCAGTAGAGTCCAGGGACAGGGCCTCTCCTACGAGCAGTACTTC,CASRVQGQGLSYEQYF
-,-,TRBV5-1,TRBJ2-1,TGCGCCAGCAGCTTGAGTAATGAGCAGTTCTTC,CASSLSNEQFF
-,-,TRBV20-1,TRBJ2-7,TGCAGCACGGGGGCAGCCGAGCAGTACTTC,CSTGAAEQYF
-,-,TRBV28,TRBJ1-4,TGTGCCACCAAGGGAGGGGTAGCTAATGAAAAACTGTTTTTT,CATKGGVANEKLFF
-,-,TRBV15,TRBJ2-3,TGTGCCACCAGCAGCCCCGGGCGGGCAGATACGCAGTATTTT,CATSSPGRADTQYF
-,TRBD2,TRBV27,TRBJ2-7,TGTGCCAGCAGTTCCGCCCGGGCTAGCGGGAGTCCGCAGTACTTC,CASSSARASGSPQYF
medium-sized,-,TRBV28,TRBJ1-3,TGTGCCAGCAGTCTGTGGACAGCGGTCACTGGAAACACCATATATTTT,CASSLWTAVTGNTIYF
-,TRBD1,TRBV2,TRBJ1-1,TGTGCCAGCAGGGGACAGGGGAGTTACACTGAAGCTTTCTTT,CASRGQGSYTEAFF
-,-,TRBV9,TRBJ1-4,TGTGCCAGCAGCGTAGGTCCAGATATTAATGAAAAACTGTTTTTT,CASSVGPDINEKLFF
-,-,TRBV5-4,TRBJ2-2,TGTGCGGGGGAGGGACAAAACACCGGGGAGCTGTTTTTT,CAGEGQNTGELFF
-,-,TRBV29-1,TRBJ1-1,TGCAGCGCCCGAAGGGGGGCGGTTATGAACACTGAAGCTTTCTTT,CSARRGAVMNTEAFF
-,-,TRBV30,TRBJ2-2,TGTGCCTGGAGGGACGTACAGGGAGGCGTTGACACCGGGGAGCTGTTTTTT,CAWRDVQGGVDTGELFF
few,-,TRBV28,TRBJ2-7,TGTGCCAGCAGCATTAACCGTAGAGACAGAGCCTACGAGCAGTACTTC,CASSINRRDRAYEQYF
-,TRBD1,TRBV5-4,TRBJ2-1,TGTGCCAGCAGCTCGCTGACAGGGCAGTCCTACAATGAGCAGTTCTTC,CASSSLTGQSYNEQFF
-,-,TRBV7-2,TRBJ1-1,TGTGCCAGCAGCTTGTACGCAGGCATGAACACTGAAGCTTTCTTT,CASSLYAGMNTEAFF
few,TRBD2,TRBV5-1,TRBJ2-5,TGCGCCAGCAGCATAAGCGGGAACCAAGAGACCCAGTACTTC,CASSISGNQETQYF
-,TRBD1,TRBV2,TRBJ2-2,TGTGCCTGCCGGGACAGGGGCCCTATTTTAGGGCTGTTTTTT,CACRDRGPILGLFF
-,-,TRBV28,TRBJ1-1,TGTGCCAGCAGTGCGCCACAGGGGAACACTGAAGCTTTCTTT,CASSAPQGNTEAFF
-,TRBD1,TRBV5-6,TRBJ2-3,TGTGCCAGCAGCTTGCCGACAGGGGCAGATACGCAGTATTTT,CASSLPTGADTQYF
few,-,TRBV5-1,TRBJ1-1,TGCGCCAGCAGCTTGGGTACGGGGGCGAACACTGAAGCTTTCTTT,CASSLGTGANTEAFF
once,-,TRBV6-6,TRBJ1-5,TGTGCCACCCAGCCCGGGACCGCAGGTCAGCCCCAGCATTTT,CATQPGTAGQPQHF
-,-,TRBV2,TRBJ2-7,TGTGCCAGCAGTGAAAATCTAGCGAGCTACGAGCAGTACTTC,CASSENLASYEQYF
-,-,TRBV19,TRBJ1-1,TGTGCCAGTAGTATTCCCAAGAACACTGAAGCTTTCTTT,CASSIPKNTEAFF
once,-,TRBV6-5,TRBJ1-5,TGTGCCAGCAAAGGGGGCAATCAGCCCCAGCATTTT,CASKGGNQPQHF
medium-sized,-,TRBV4-2,TRBJ2-2,TGTGCCAGCAGGGAGATTACAACCGGGGAGCTGTTTTTT,CASREITTGELFF
-,TRBD1,TRBV10-3,TRBJ1-1,TGTGCCATCAGCCGGGACAGGGGAAACCCGAACACTGAAGCTTTCTTT,CAISRDRGNPNTEAFF
-,TRBD2,TRBV5-8,TRBJ2-3,TGTGCCAGCAGTTTTGGGGGGGGCACAGATACGCAGTATTTT,CASSFGGGTDTQYF
-,-,TRBV11-2,TRBJ2-1,TGTGCCAGCAGCCCCATCCTAGGGAAGGTATTTAGGCAGTTCTTC,CASSPILGKVFRQFF
-,TRBD1,TRBV7-9,TRBJ1-3,TGTGCCAGCAGCCTGCAAGGGGGCCTCGGAAACACCATATATTTT,CASSLQGGLGNTIYF
-,-,TRBV28,TRBJ1-1,TGTGCCAGCAGCCCCTGGCGTGGACTGAACACTGAAGCTTTCTTT,CASSPWRGLNTEAFF
-,-,TRBV18,TRBJ2-1,TGTGCCAGCTCACCACAGGGTAATAGCAATGAGCAGTTCTTC,CASSPQGNSNEQFF
-,-,TRBV5-4,TRBJ1-2,TGTGCCAGCAGCCGTGGCCCCGGAGGAGACTATGGCTACACCTTC,CASSRGPGGDYGYTF
few,TRBD2,TRBV9,TRBJ2-7,TGTGCCAGCAGCCCCCGACTAGCCCCCTACGAGCAGTACTTC,CASSPRLAPYEQYF
-,TRBD1,TRBV7-2,TRBJ2-7,TGTGCCAGCAGCTTTTGGCAGGGGGCGGACGAGCAGTACTTC,CASSFWQGADEQYF
-,TRBD2,TRBV7-2,TRBJ2-1,TGTGCCAGCAGCTTAGTCGTGGCACTAGCGTCCAATGAGCAGTTCTTC,CASSLVVALASNEQFF